The clone carrying this T cell receptor beta chain occurred many times. What it binds is unknown. These data originate in a study of human T cells and chemical hapten exposure. The overall study: All patients underwent weekly scalp dosing with diphenylcyclopropenone for the full roughly 25-week study.

Germline assignment: CDR1 SQVTM and CDR2 ANQGSEA. V was cut by 3 bases and J by 3 bases, with 8 bases left in between. The CDR3 extends over 12 amino acids. Time point indicated: patch test 1, 2 weeks after DPC sensitization. Treatment noted: therapeutic diphenylcyclopropenone sensitization with weekly scalp DPC. Each patch-test visit's blood sample preceded patch application. Total RNA came from unfractionated whole blood. Findings of the study overall: Donors in the study had alopecia, meaning their immune response may differ from healthy people's.

TCRdb passed the RACE reads through MiXCR, listing each CDR3 protein once. The sample shows some 79,000 distinct CDR3 sequences, over 6% of them seen only once. The V gene is TRBV29-1, the J gene TRBJ1-1; D is unclear. This sample comprised whole blood, obtained in connection with sensitization to the hapten diphenylcyclopropenone (DPC). The receptor was derived from a woman aged 25 to 45 with alopecia areata. Some clones in this sample may be carry-over from other donors' samples. The CDR3 sequence is CSVEAPYTEAFF. The CDR3, as DNA: TGCAGCGTTGAGGCACCTTACACTGAAGCTTTCTTT.